This entry concerns a single T cell receptor (beta chain). Its antigen is unknown. Trimming left V 7 bases short and J 8 bases short, with 9 bases between. CDR3 length equals 10 residues. Germline CDR1 reads SGDLS; CDR2 reads YYNGEE. This sample is drawn from a study of blood T cells in healthy people across ages. Extraction yielded at least 5 micrograms of total RNA per sample. Overall study findings and caveats: Donor CMV status was unknown, possibly confounding expanded clonotype changes.

It was with a sample-barcoded 5' primer and a J-beta primer mix that a second PCR of about 6 to 12 cycles was run. TCRdb re-called the 5' RACE reads with MiXCR, one entry per CDR3 protein. The sample yields about 1.1 million distinct CDR3 sequences, around two fifths seen once. J is TRBJ1-2 and V is TRBV9; D remains unclear. The TCR originated in a man between 18 and 35 years old in good health. The sequenced sample was blood. CDR3 nucleotide sequence: TGTGCCAGCTACGGCGGAGGCTACACCTTC. It codes for CASYGGGYTF.